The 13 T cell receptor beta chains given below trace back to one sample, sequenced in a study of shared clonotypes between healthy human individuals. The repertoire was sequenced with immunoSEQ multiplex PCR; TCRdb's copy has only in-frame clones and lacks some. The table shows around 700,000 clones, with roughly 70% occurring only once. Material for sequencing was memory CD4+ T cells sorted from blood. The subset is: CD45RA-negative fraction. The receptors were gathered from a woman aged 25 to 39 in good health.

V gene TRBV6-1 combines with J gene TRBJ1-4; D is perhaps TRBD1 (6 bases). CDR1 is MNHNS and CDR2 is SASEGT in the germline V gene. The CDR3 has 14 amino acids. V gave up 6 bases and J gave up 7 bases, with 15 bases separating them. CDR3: CASRRTDRGEKLFF. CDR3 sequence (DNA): TGTGCCAGCAGGAGGACAGACCGAGGTGAAAAACTGTTTTTT.

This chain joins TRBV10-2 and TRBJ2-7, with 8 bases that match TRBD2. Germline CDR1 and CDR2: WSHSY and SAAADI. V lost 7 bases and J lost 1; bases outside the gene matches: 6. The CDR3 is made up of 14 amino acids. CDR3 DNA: TGCGCCAGCATGGACAGCGGGAGATCCTACGAGCAGTACTTC. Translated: CASMDSGRSYEQYF.

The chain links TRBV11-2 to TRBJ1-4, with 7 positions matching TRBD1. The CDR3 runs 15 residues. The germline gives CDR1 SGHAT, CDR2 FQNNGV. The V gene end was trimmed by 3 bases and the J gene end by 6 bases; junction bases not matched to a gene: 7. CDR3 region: CASSLTGLGDEKLFF. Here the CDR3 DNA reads TGTGCCAGCAGCTTGACAGGGCTCGGGGATGAAAAACTGTTTTTT.

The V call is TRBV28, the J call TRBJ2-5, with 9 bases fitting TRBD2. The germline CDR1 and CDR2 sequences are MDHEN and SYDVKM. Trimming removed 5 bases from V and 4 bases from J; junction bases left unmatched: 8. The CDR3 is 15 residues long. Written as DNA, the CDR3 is TGTGCCAGCAGTCACCGCCGACTAGCGGCAGAGACCCAGTACTTC. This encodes CASSHRRLAAETQYF. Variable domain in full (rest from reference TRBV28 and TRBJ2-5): DVKVTQSSRYLVKRTGEKVFLECVQDMDHENMFWYRQDPGLGLRLIYFSYDVKMKEKGDIPEGYSVSREKKERFSLILESASTNQTSMYLCASSHRRLAAETQYFGPGTRLLVL.

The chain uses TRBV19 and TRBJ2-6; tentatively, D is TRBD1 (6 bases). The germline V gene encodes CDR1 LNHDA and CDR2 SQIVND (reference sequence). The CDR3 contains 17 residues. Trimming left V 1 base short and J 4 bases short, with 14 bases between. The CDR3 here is CASSIGRGASGANVLTF. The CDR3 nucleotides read TGTGCCAGTAGTATAGGCAGGGGTGCCTCCGGGGCCAACGTCCTGACTTTC.

In nucleotides, the CDR3 is TGTGCCAGCTCACCACCCGGGACAAAAAACACCGGGGAGCTGTTTTTT. Encoded protein: CASSPPGTKNTGELFF. V and J are TRBV18 and TRBJ2-2; a possible D gene is TRBD1 (6 bases). The CDR3 totals 16 residues. The V end was cut by 0 bases, the J end by 2 bases, with 10 bases between. CDR1 KGHSH and CDR2 LQKENI come from the germline V gene.

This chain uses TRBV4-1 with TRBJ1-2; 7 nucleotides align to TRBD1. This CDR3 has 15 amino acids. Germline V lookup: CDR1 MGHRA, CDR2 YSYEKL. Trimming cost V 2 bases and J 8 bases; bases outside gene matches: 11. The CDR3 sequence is CASSQTGTAIRGYTF. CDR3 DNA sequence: TGCGCCAGCAGCCAAACAGGGACAGCCATCAGGGGCTACACCTTC.

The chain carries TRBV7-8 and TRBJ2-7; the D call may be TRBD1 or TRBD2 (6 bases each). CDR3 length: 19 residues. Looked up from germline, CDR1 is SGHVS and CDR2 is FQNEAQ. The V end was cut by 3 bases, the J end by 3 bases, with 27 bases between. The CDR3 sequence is CASSFASETGLGGHYEQYF. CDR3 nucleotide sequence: TGTGCCAGCAGCTTCGCTTCTGAGACAGGCCTCGGGGGACACTACGAGCAGTACTTC.

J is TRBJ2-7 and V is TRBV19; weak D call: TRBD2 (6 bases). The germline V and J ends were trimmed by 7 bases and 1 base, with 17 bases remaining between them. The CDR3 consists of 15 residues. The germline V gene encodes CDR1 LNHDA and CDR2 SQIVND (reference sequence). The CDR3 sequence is CASTLSGSGSYEQYF. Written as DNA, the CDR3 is TGTGCCAGTACCCTATCGGGTAGCGGATCCTACGAGCAGTACTTC. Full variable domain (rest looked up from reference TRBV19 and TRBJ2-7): DGGITQSPKYLFRKEGQNVTLSCEQNLNHDAMYWYRQDPGQGLRLIYYSQIVNDFQKGDIAEGYSVSREKKESFPLTVTSAQKNPTAFYLCASTLSGSGSYEQYFGPGTRLTVT.

Here the CDR3 DNA reads TGCAGCGTTGAGGGACAGGGGACCGGCTACACCTTC. As protein: CSVEGQGTGYTF. The V gene is TRBV29-1, the J gene TRBJ1-2; 10 bases align to TRBD1. Germline V gene lookup returns CDR1 SQVTM and CDR2 ANQGSEA. The CDR3 consists of 12 residues. V was clipped by 3 bases and J by 8 bases; unmatched bases: 3. Drawing the rest from reference TRBV29-1 and TRBJ1-2, the complete variable domain is SAVISQKPSRDICQRGTSLTIQCQVDSQVTMMFWYRQQPGQSLTLIATANQGSEATYESGFVIDKFPISRPNLTFSTLTVSNMSPEDSSIYLCSVEGQGTGYTFGSGTRLTVV.

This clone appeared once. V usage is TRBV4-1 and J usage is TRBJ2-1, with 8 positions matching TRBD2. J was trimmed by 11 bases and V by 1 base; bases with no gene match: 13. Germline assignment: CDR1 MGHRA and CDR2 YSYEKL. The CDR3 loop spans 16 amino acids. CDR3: CASSQVGQREGRKQFF. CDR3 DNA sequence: TGCGCCAGCAGCCAAGTGGGACAACGGGAGGGCCGAAAGCAGTTCTTC.

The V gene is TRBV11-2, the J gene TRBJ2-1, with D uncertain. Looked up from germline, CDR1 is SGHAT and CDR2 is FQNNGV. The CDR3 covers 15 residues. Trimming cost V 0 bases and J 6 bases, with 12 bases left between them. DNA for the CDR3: TGTGCCAGCAGCTTAGATCAGTTGGTGGTCAATGAGCAGTTCTTC. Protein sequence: CASSLDQLVVNEQFF. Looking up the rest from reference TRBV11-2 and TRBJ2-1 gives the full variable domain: EAGVAQSPRYKIIEKRQSVAFWCNPISGHATLYWYQQILGQGPKLLIQFQNNGVVDDSQLPKDRFSAERLKGVDSTLKIQPAKLEDSAVYLCASSLDQLVVNEQFFGPGTRLTVL.

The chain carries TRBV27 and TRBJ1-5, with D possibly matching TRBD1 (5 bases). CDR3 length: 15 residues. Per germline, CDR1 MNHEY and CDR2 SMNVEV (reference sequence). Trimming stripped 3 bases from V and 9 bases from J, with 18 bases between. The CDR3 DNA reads TGTGCCAGCAGTTTCTCCGGCAGGGTGCCGGCGCCCCAGCATTTT. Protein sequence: CASSFSGRVPAPQHF.